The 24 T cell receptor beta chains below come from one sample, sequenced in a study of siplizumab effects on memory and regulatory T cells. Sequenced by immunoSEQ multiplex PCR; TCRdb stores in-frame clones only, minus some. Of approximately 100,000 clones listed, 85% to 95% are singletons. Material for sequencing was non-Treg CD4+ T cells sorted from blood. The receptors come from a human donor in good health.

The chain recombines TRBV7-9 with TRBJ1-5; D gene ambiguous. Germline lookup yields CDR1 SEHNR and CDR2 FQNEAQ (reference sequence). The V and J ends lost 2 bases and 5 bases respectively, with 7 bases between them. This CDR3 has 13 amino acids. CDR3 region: CASSLKSDQPQHF. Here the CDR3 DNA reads TGTGCCAGCAGCTTAAAATCAGATCAGCCCCAGCATTTT. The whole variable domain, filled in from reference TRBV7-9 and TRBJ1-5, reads DTGVSQNPRHKITKRGQNVTFRCDPISEHNRLYWYRQTLGQGPEFLTYFQNEAQLEKSRLLSDRFSAERPKGSFSTLEIQRTEQGDSAMYLCASSLKSDQPQHFGDGTRLSIL.

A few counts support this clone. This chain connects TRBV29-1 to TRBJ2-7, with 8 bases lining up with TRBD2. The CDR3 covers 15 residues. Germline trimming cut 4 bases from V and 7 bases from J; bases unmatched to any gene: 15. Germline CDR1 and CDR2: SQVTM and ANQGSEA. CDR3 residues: CSVAPSGGTWMEQYF. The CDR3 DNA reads TGCAGCGTTGCCCCAAGCGGGGGTACCTGGATGGAGCAGTACTTC.

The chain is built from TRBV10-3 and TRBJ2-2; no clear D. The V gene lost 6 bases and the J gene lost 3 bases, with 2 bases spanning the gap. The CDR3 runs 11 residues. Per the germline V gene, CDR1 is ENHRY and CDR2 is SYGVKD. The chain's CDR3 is CAIRDTGELFF. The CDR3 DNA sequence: TGTGCCATCAGAGACACCGGGGAGCTGTTTTTT.

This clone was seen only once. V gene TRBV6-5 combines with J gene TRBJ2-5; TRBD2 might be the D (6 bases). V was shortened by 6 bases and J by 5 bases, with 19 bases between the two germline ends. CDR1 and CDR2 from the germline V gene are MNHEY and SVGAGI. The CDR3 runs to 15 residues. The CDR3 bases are TGTGCCAGCAGACGGCAATCGGGGGTCCTTGAGACCCAGTACTTC. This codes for CASRRQSGVLETQYF.

The CDR3 sequence is CASSPGTGIHNEQFF. DNA of the CDR3: TGTGCCAGCAGCCCCGGGACAGGGATCCACAATGAGCAGTTCTTC. V is TRBV28 and J is TRBJ2-1; 9 bases are a match to TRBD1. From germline, CDR1 is MDHEN and CDR2 SYDVKM. V shed 6 bases and J 5 bases; nucleotides not matched to a gene: 8. The CDR3 has 15 amino acids.

CDR3 bases: TGTGCCAGCTCACCTCTACAGGGGACCTCCTACAATGAGCAGTTCTTC. This codes for CASSPLQGTSYNEQFF. The chain has TRBV18 and TRBJ2-1; 7 bases match TRBD1. V dropped 3 bases and J dropped 0; count of bases not matched to a gene: 5. Germline assignment: CDR1 KGHSH and CDR2 LQKENI. The CDR3 consists of 16 residues.

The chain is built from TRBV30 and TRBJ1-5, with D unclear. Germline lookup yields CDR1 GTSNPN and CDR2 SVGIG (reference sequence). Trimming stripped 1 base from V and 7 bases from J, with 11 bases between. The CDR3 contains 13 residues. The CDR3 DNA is TGTGCCTGGAGTGCCCAGGTCCAACAGCCCCAGCATTTT. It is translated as CAWSAQVQQPQHF.

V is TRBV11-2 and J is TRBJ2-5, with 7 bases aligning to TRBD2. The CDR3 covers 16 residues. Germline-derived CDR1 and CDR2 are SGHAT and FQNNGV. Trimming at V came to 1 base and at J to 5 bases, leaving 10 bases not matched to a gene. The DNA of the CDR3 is TGTGCCAGCAGCTTAGTCTCCGGGGGGACGGGGGAGACCCAGTACTTC. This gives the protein CASSLVSGGTGETQYF.

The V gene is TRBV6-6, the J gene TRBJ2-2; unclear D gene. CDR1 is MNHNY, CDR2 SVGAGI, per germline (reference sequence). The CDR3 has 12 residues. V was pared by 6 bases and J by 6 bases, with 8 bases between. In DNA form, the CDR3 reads TGTGCCAGCAGAAAGTTTTCCGGGGAGCTGTTTTTT. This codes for CASRKFSGELFF.

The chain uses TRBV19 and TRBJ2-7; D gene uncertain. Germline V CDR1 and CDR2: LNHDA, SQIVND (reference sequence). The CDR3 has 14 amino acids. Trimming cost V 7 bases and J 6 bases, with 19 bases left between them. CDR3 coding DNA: TGTGCCAGTATGGAGAACAGTGTTAAACGCGAGCAGTACTTC. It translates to CASMENSVKREQYF. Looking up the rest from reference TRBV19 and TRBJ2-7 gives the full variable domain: DGGITQSPKYLFRKEGQNVTLSCEQNLNHDAMYWYRQDPGQGLRLIYYSQIVNDFQKGDIAEGYSVSREKKESFPLTVTSAQKNPTAFYLCASMENSVKREQYFGPGTRLTVT.

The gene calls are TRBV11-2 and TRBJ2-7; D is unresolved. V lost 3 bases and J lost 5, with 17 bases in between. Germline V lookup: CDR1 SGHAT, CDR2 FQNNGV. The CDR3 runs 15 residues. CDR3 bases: TGTGCCAGCAGCTTTGATAACGTCAATTGGGACGAGCAGTACTTC. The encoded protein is CASSFDNVNWDEQYF.

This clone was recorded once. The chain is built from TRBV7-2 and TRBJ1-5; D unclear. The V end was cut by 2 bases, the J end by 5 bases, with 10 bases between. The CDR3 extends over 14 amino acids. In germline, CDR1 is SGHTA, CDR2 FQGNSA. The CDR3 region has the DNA TGTGCCAGCAGCTTAACCGAAGGCTATCAGCCCCAGCATTTT. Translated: CASSLTEGYQPQHF.

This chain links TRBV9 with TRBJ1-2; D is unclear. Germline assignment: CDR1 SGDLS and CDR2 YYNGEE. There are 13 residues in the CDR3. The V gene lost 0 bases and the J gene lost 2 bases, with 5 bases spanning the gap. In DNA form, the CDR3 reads TGTGCCAGCAGCGTAGACCAGAACTATGGCTACACCTTC. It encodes CASSVDQNYGYTF. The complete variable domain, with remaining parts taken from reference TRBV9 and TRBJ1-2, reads DSGVTQTPKHLITATGQRVTLRCSPRSGDLSVYWYQQSLDQGLQFLIQYYNGEERAKGNILERFSAQQFPDLHSELNLSSLELGDSALYFCASSVDQNYGYTFGSGTRLTVV.

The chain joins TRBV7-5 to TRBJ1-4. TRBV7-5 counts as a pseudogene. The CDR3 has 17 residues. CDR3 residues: CVRSLCNPHRGGEKLFF. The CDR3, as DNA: TGTGTCAGAAGCTTATGCAACCCCCACAGGGGAGGGGAAAAACTGTTTTTT.

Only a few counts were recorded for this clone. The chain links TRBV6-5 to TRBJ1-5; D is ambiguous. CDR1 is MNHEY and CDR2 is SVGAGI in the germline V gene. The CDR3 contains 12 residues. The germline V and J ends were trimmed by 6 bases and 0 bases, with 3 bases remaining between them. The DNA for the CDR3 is TGTGCCAGCAGCGATAGCAATCAGCCCCAGCATTTT. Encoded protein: CASSDSNQPQHF.

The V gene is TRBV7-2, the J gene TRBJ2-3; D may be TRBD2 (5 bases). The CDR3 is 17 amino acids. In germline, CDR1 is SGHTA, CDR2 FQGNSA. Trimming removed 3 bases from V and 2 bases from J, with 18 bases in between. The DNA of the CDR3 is TGTGCCAGCAGCTTTATCGGGCAGAGGGCTTTCACAGATACGCAGTATTTT. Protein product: CASSFIGQRAFTDTQYF.

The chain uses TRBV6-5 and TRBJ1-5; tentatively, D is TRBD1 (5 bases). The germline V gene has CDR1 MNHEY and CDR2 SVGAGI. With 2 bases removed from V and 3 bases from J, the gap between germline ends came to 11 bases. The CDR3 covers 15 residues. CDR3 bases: TGTGCCAGCAGTTACGGGAGGGGCCACAATCAGCCCCAGCATTTT. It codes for CASSYGRGHNQPQHF.

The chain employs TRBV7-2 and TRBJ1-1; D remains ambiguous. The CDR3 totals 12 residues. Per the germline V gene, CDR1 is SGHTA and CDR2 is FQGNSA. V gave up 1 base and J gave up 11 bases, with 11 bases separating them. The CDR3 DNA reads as TGTGCCAGCAGCTTAGGCCCCGTCGAGGCTTTCTTT. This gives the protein CASSLGPVEAFF.

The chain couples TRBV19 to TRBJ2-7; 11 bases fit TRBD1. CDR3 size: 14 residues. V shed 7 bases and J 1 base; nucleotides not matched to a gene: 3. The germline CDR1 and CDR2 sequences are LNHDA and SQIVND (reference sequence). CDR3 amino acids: CASMRDRGSYEQYF. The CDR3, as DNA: TGTGCCAGTATGCGGGACAGGGGGTCCTACGAGCAGTACTTC.

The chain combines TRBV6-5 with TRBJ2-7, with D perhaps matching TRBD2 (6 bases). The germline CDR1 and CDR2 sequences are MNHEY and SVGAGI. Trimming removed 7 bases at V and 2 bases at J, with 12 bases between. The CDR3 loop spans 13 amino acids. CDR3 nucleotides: TGTGCCAGCACTCCTGGGGGGACCTACGAGCAGTACTTC. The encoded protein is CASTPGGTYEQYF.

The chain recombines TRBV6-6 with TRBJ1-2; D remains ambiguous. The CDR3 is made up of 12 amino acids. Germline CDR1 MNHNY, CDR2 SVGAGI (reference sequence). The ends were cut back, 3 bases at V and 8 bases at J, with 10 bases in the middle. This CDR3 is CASSYWEGGYTF. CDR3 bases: TGTGCCAGCAGTTATTGGGAAGGCGGCTACACCTTC.

CDR3 coding DNA: TGTGCCAGCAGCCTAATCTCGGGACAGGGGGCGATAGAGCAGTACTTC. Translating gives CASSLISGQGAIEQYF. This chain connects TRBV5-5 to TRBJ2-7, with 12 bases matching TRBD1. The CDR3 contains 16 residues. Germline CDR1 SGHKS, CDR2 YYEKEE (reference sequence). J gave up 7 bases and V 4 bases, and 12 bases lay outside the gene matches. Variable domain in full (rest from reference TRBV5-5 and TRBJ2-7): DAGVTQSPTHLIKTRGQQVTLRCSPISGHKSVSWYQQVLGQGPQFIFQYYEKEERGRGNFPDRFSARQFPNYSSELNVNALLLGDSALYLCASSLISGQGAIEQYFGPGTRLTVT.

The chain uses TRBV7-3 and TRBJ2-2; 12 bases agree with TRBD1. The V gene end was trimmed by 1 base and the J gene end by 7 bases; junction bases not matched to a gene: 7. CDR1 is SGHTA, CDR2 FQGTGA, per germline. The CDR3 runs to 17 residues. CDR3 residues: CASSLSRDRGPGGELFF. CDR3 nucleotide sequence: TGTGCCAGCAGCTTAAGCCGGGACAGGGGGCCGGGCGGGGAGCTGTTTTTT. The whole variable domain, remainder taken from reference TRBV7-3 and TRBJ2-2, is GAGVSQTPSNKVTEKGKYVELRCDPISGHTALYWYRQSLGQGPEFLIYFQGTGAADDSGLPNDRFFAVRPEGSVSTLKIQRTERGDSAVYLCASSLSRDRGPGGELFFGEGSRLTVL.

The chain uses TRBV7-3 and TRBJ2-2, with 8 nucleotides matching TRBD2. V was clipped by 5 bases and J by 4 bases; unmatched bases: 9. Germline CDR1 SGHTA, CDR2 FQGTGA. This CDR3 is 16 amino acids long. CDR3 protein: CASSPFGGAGTGELFF. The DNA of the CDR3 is TGTGCCAGCAGCCCTTTCGGGGGGGCGGGCACCGGGGAGCTGTTTTTT.